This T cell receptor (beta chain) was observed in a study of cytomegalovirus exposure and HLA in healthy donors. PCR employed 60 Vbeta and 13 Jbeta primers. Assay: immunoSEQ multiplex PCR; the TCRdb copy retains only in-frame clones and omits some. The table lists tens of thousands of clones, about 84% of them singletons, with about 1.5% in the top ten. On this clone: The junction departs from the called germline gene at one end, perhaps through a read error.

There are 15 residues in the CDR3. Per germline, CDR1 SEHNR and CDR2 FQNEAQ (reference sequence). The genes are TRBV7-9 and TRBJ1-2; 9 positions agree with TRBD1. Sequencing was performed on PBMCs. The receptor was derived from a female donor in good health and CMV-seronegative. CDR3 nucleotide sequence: TGTTCCAGCAGCCCCGGGACAGGGATTCACTATGGCTACACCTTC. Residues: CSSSPGTGIHYGYTF. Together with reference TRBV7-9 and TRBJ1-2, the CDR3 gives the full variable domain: DTGVSQNPRHKITKRGQNVTFRCDPISEHNRLYWYRQTLGQGPEFLTYFQNEAQLEKSRLLSDRFSAERPKGSFSTLEIQRTEQGDSAMYLCSSSPGTGIHYGYTFGSGTRLTVV.